The 7 T cell receptor beta chains in this list originate from one sample, sequenced in a study of blood T cell repertoires in COVID-19. Sequencing used immunoSEQ multiplex PCR; TCRdb keeps in-frame clones, though not all of them. The sample consists of about 180,000 clones, approximately 82% of them appearing once. Sequenced input: PBMCs or T cells enriched from blood (not recorded which). These receptors came from a woman between 50 and 59 years old who had recovered from COVID-19.

Comment on this clone: Other DNA variants within this sample encode the same CDR3. The CDR3 reads CASSLDRVGETQYF. For the CDR3, the DNA is TGTGCCAGCAGCTTGGACAGGGTTGGAGAGACCCAGTACTTC. The chain employs TRBV7-2 and TRBJ2-5; 8 bases are a match to TRBD1. The CDR3 is 14 residues long. Germline assignment: CDR1 SGHTA and CDR2 FQGNSA. The trim removed 3 bases at V and 4 bases at J, leaving 4 bases unmatched.

Points on this clone: The junction differs from germline at one of its ends, possibly a read error. V is TRBV6-4 and J is TRBJ2-7; TRBD2 matches at 11 bases. The CDR3 has 14 residues. Germline V gene sequence: CDR1 MRHNA, CDR2 SNTAGT. In DNA, the CDR3 is TGCGCCGGAGAGGGACTAGCGGCCCCCTACGAGCAGTACTTC. It codes for CAGEGLAAPYEQYF.

This chain links TRBV2 with TRBJ2-1; D possibly corresponds to TRBD1 (5 bases). V gave up 5 bases and J gave up 8 bases, with 7 bases separating them. Per the germline V gene, CDR1 is SNHLY and CDR2 is FYNNEI. This CDR3 has 11 amino acids. CDR3 in DNA: TGTGCCAGCAGTCCAGGGTATGAGCAGTTCTTC. It is translated as CASSPGYEQFF.

This sequence joins TRBV7-3 and TRBJ2-2; D unclear. Germline V CDR1 and CDR2: SGHTA, FQGTGA. V gave up 5 bases and J gave up 0 bases, with 7 bases separating them. The CDR3 runs to 14 residues. The CDR3, as DNA: TGTGCCAGCAGCCCCGACTCGAACACCGGGGAGCTGTTTTTT. This codes for CASSPDSNTGELFF.

This clone appeared a single time. This CDR3 is CASSYSSPSINTEAFF. CDR3 DNA: TGTGCCAGCAGTTACTCGAGCCCGAGTATCAACACTGAAGCTTTCTTT. The chain combines TRBV6-5 with TRBJ1-1; D is ambiguous. V lost 0 bases and J 2 bases, leaving 13 bases between the germline ends. Germline V gene sequence: CDR1 MNHEY, CDR2 SVGAGI. The CDR3 spans 16 residues.

The gene calls are TRBV7-2 and TRBJ2-3; no clear D. The CDR3 is 13 residues long. Germline lookup yields CDR1 SGHTA and CDR2 FQGNSA. V lost 4 bases and J lost 2, with 7 bases in between. CDR3 sequence (DNA): TGTGCCAGCAGCTCCCGACTCACAGATACGCAGTATTTT. This gives the protein CASSSRLTDTQYF.

The chain couples TRBV27 to TRBJ1-4; 8 bases map to TRBD1. V lost 2 bases and J lost 7; bases outside the gene matches: 6. This CDR3 spans 15 amino acids. The V gene's germline CDR1 is MNHEY and CDR2 SMNVEV (reference sequence). This CDR3 is CASSLGRGQFEKLFF. The CDR3 bases are TGTGCCAGCAGTTTAGGCAGGGGGCAGTTTGAAAAACTGTTTTTT.